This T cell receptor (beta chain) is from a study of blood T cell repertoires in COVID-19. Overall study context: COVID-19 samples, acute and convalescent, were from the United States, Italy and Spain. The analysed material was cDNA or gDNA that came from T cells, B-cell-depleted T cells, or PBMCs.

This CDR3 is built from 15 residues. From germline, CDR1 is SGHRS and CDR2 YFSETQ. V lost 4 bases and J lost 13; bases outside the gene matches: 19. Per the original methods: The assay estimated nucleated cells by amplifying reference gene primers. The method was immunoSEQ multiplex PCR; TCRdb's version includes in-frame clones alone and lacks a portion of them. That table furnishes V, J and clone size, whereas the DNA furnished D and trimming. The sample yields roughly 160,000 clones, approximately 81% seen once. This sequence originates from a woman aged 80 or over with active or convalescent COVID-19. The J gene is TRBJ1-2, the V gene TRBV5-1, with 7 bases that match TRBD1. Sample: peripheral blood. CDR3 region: CASSPDDRASIGGTF. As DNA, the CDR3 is TGCGCCAGCAGCCCGGATGACAGGGCTTCTATCGGGGGCACCTTC.